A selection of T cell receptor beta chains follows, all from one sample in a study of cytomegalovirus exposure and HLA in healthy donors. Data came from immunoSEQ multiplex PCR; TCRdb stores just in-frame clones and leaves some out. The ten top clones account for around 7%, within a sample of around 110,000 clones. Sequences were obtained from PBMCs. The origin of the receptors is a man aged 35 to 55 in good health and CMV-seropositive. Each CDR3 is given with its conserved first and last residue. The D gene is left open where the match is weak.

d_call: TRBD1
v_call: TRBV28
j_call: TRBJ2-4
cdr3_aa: CASSSRGRGNIQYF
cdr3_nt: TGTGCCAGCAGTAGTAGGGGGCGAGGGAACATTCAGTACTTC

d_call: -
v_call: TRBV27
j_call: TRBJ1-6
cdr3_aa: CASSDTPTSPLHF
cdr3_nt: TGTGCCAGCAGTGACACACCGACATCACCCCTCCACTTT

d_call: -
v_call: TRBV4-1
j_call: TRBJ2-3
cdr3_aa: CASSQAWRRRTDTQYF
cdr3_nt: TGCGCCAGCAGCCAAGCCTGGCGGAGACGCACAGATACGCAGTATTTT

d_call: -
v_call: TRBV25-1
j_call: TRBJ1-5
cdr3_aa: CASSEGQGSQPQHF
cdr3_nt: TGTGCCAGCAGTGAAGGGCAGGGGAGTCAGCCCCAGCATTTT

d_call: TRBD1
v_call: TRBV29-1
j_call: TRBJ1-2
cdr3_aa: CSVTDRVPNNYGYTF
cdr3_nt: TGCAGCGTTACCGACAGGGTCCCTAACAACTATGGCTACACCTTC

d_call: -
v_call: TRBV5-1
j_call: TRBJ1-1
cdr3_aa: CASSLGSVAFF
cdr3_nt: TGCGCCAGCAGCTTGGGTTCGGTAGCTTTCTTT

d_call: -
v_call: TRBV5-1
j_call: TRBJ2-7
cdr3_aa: CASSFEFQSYEQYF
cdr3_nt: TGCGCCAGCAGCTTCGAATTCCAGTCCTACGAGCAGTACTTC

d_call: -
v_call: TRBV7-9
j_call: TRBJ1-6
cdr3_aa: CASSLEGHQSSPLHF
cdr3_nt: TGTGCCAGCAGCTTGGAGGGCCACCAGAGTTCACCCCTCCACTTT

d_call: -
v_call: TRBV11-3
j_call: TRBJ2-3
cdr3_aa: CASSLGPGADTQYF
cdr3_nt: TGTGCCAGCAGCTTAGGGCCAGGCGCAGATACGCAGTATTTT

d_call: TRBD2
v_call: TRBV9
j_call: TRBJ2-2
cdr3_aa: CASSVKREAPNTGELFF
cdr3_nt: TGTGCCAGCAGCGTTAAGCGGGAGGCCCCGAACACCGGGGAGCTGTTTTTT

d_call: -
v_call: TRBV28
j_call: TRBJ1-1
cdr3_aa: CASSLRVVADAEAFF
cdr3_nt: TGTGCCAGCAGTTTGAGGGTGGTGGCGGACGCTGAAGCTTTCTTT

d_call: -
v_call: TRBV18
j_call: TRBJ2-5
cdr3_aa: CASSPLARVGETQYF
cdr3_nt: TGTGCCAGCTCACCACTCGCCAGGGTGGGGGAGACCCAGTACTTC

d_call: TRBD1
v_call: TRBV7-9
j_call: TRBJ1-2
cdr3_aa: CASSPGTGRPYGYTF
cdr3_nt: TGTGCCAGCAGCCCCGGGACAGGGCGACCCTATGGCTACACCTTC

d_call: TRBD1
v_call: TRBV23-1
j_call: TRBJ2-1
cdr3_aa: CASKQWTGAVNEQFF
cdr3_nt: TGCGCCAGCAAACAGTGGACAGGGGCCGTCAATGAGCAGTTCTTC

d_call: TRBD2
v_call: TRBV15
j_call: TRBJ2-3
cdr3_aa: CATSREASGSRTDTQYF
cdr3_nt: TGTGCCACCAGCAGAGAGGCTAGCGGGAGTCGAACAGATACGCAGTATTTT

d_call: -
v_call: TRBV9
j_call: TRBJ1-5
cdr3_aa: CASSVAPGNQPQHF
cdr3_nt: TGTGCCAGCAGCGTAGCTCCAGGCAATCAGCCCCAGCATTTT

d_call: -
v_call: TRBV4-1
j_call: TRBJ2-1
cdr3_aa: CASSQEELGTLYNEQFF
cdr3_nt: TGCGCCAGCAGCCAAGAAGAATTGGGGACACTCTACAATGAGCAGTTCTTC

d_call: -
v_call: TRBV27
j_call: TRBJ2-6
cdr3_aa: CASSLRGSPSGANVLTF
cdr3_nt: TGTGCCAGCAGTTTAAGAGGGTCCCCCTCTGGGGCCAACGTCCTGACTTTC

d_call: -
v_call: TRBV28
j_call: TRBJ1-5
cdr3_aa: CASRTIQGVGNQPQHF
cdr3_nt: TGTGCCAGCAGGACTATACAGGGTGTGGGCAATCAGCCCCAGCATTTT

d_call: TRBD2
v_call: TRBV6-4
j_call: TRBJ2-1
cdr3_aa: CASSGSGRNEQFF
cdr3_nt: TGTGCCAGCAGTGGTAGCGGGAGGAATGAGCAGTTCTTC

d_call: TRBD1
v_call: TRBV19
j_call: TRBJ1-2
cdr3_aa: CASSIRDRRYGYTF
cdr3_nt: TGTGCCAGTAGTATAAGGGACAGGCGCTATGGCTACACCTTC

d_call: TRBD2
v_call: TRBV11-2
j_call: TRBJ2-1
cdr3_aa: CASRTGLALNNEQFF
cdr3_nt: TGTGCCAGCAGGACGGGACTAGCGTTAAACAATGAGCAGTTCTTC

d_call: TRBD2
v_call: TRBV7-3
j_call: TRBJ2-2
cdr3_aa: CASSPSGSHTGELFF
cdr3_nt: TGTGCCAGCAGTCCCAGCGGGAGCCACACCGGGGAGCTGTTTTTT

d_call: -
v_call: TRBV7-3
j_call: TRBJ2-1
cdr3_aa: CASSLYLASAYNEQFF
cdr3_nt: TGTGCCAGCAGCCTTTACCTAGCGAGCGCCTACAATGAGCAGTTCTTC

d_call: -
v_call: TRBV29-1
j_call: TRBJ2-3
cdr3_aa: CSAQTLTDTQYF
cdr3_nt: TGCAGCGCGCAGACTCTCACAGATACGCAGTATTTT

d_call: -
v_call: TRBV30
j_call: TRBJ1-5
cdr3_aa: CAWRPKGGNQPQHF
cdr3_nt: TGTGCCTGGAGGCCTAAGGGGGGGAATCAGCCCCAGCATTTT

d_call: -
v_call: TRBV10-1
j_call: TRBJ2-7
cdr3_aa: CASSPADTPYEQYF
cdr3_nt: TGCGCCAGCAGTCCTGCGGACACTCCCTACGAGCAGTACTTC

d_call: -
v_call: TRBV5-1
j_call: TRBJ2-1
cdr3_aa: CASSAGLERYNEQFF
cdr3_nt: TGCGCCAGCAGCGCGGGGCTGGAACGGTACAATGAGCAGTTCTTC

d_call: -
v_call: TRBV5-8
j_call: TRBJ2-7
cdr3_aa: CASSLARWDSLSYEQYF
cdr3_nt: TGTGCCAGCAGCTTGGCCAGGTGGGACTCTCTCTCCTACGAGCAGTACTTC

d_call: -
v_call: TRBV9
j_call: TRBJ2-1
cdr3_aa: CASSASTSLFF
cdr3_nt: TGTGCCAGCAGCGCGTCGACTAGTCTGTTCTTC

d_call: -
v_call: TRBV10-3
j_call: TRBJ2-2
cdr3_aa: CAISTLLEGTGELFF
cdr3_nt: TGTGCCATCAGCACCCTACTGGAGGGGACCGGGGAGCTGTTTTTT

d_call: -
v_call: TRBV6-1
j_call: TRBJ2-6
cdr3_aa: CASSGPYSGANVLTF
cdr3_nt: TGTGCCAGCAGTGGCCCCTACTCTGGGGCCAACGTCCTGACTTTC

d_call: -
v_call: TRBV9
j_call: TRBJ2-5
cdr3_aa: CASSVESYSAETQYF
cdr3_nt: TGTGCCAGCAGCGTAGAGTCCTACAGTGCAGAGACCCAGTACTTC

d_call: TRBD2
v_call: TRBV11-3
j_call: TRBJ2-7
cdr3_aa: CASSLGTSGSYEQYF
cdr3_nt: TGTGCCAGCAGCTTAGGGACTAGCGGTTCCTACGAGCAGTACTTC

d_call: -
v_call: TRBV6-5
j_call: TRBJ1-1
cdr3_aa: CASSTGERQAEAFF
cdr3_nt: TGTGCCAGCAGTACCGGGGAGAGACAGGCTGAAGCTTTCTTT

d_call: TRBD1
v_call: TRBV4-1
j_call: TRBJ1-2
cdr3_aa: CASSPRQGNYGYTF
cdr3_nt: TGCGCCAGCAGCCCCAGACAGGGAAACTATGGCTACACCTTC

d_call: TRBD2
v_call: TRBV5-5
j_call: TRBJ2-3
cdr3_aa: CASSLLAGGPGTSDTQYF
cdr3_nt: TGTGCCAGCAGCCTACTAGCGGGAGGGCCGGGAACATCAGATACGCAGTATTTT

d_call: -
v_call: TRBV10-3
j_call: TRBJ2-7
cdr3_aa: CAISESNSRSSYEQYF
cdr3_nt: TGTGCCATCAGTGAGTCGAACTCTCGGAGCTCCTACGAGCAGTACTTC

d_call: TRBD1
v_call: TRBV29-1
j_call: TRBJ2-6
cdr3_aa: CSVKAGTGISGANVLTF
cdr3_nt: TGCAGCGTTAAGGCGGGGACAGGGATTTCTGGGGCCAACGTCCTGACTTTC

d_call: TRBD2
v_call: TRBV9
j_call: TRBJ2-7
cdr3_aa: CASSVDGLAGDEQYF
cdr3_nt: TGTGCCAGCAGCGTGGACGGACTAGCGGGAGACGAGCAGTACTTC

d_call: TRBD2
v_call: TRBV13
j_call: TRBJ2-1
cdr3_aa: CASSLRTSGTGNEQFF
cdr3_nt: TGTGCCAGCAGCCTGAGGACTAGCGGGACTGGCAATGAGCAGTTCTTC

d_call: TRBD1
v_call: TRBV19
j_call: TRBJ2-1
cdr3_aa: CASSIAGGSPPHEQFF
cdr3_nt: TGTGCCAGTAGTATTGCAGGGGGCAGTCCACCCCATGAGCAGTTCTTC

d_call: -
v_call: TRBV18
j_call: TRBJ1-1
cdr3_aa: CASSQSADSNTEAFF
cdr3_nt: TGTGCCAGCTCCCAATCCGCGGACAGTAACACTGAAGCTTTCTTT

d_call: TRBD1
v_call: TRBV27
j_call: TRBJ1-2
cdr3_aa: CASSSLPGTAFYGYTF
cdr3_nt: TGTGCCAGCAGTTCCCTACCCGGGACAGCTTTCTATGGCTACACCTTC

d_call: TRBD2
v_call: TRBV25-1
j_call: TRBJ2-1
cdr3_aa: CASSDRGLAGTSYNEQFF
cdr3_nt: TGTGCCAGCAGTGATCGTGGGCTAGCGGGGACGTCCTACAATGAGCAGTTCTTC

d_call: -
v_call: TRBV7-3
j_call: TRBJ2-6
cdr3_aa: CASSPPGSGANVLTF
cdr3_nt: TGTGCCAGCAGCCCCCCCGGGTCTGGGGCCAACGTCCTGACTTTC

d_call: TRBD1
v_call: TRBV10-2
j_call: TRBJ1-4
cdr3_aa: CASSESGTGYEKLFF
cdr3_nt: TGCGCCAGCAGTGAAAGCGGGACAGGTTATGAAAAACTGTTTTTT

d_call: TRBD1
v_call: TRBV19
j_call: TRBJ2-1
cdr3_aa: CASSIGQGEQFF
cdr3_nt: TGTGCCAGTAGTATAGGACAGGGCGAGCAGTTCTTC

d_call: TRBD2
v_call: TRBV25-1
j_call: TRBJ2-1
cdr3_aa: CASTASGRGAEQFF
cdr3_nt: TGTGCCAGCACTGCTAGCGGGAGGGGAGCCGAGCAGTTCTTC

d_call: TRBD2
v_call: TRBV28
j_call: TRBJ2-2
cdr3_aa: CASSTGGGNTGELFF
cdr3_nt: TGTGCCAGCAGTACGGGGGGTGGGAACACCGGGGAGCTGTTTTTT

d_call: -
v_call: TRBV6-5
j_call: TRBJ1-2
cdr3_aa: CASSYSSVTGGYTF
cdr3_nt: TGTGCCAGCAGTTACTCATCAGTGACGGGGGGCTACACCTTC

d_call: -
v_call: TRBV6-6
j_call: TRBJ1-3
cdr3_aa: CAVNSGNTIYF
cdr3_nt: TGTGCTGTAAACTCTGGAAACACCATATATTTT